The T cell receptor beta chain under discussion was sequenced for a study of OX40 agonist ivuxolimab in advanced cancers. The overall study: An agonistic human IgG2 monoclonal antibody against OX40 (CD134) was given. Of mixed ages from about 20 to 90 and averaging about 65 years, the group was almost 85% male. Partial responses, seen in three patients, involved one hepatocellular carcinoma and two cutaneous melanomas. Study-level results: Clonal expansion from baseline to week 6 occurred in both CD4+ and CD8+ T cells.

Concerning this clone: The antigen remains undetermined.

This table comes from immunoSEQ multiplex PCR, and its TCRdb copy is limited to in-frame clones, with some not included. Among 75,000 to 90,000 clones listed, approximately 90% were seen once. Trimming removed 5 bases at V and 8 bases at J, with 13 bases between. This CDR3 is built from 12 residues. Germline loops: CDR1 SGHTS, CDR2 YDEGEE. This specimen consisted of CD4+ or CD8+ T cells sorted from blood, obtained in a trial of the OX40 agonist ivuxolimab. The receptor was isolated from an adult with an advanced solid tumor such as melanoma, head and neck, liver or kidney cancer. This rearrangement joins TRBV5-8 to TRBJ1-2; TRBD1 might be the D (6 bases). The CDR3: CASRQGFGGYTF. The CDR3 DNA sequence: TGTGCCAGCAGACAGGGATTCGGGGGCTACACCTTC. The whole variable domain, filled in from reference TRBV5-8 and TRBJ1-2, reads EAGVTQSPTHLIKTRGQQATLRCSPISGHTSVYWYQQALGLGLQFLLWYDEGEERNRGNFPPRFSGRQFPNYSSELNVNALELEDSALYLCASRQGFGGYTFGSGTRLTVV.